The 26 T cell receptor beta chains reported below all come from one sample, sequenced in a study of T cells in tumors after PD-1 blockade (dated by TCRdb to the late 2010s). Library prep was done by the immunoSEQ multiplex PCR assay. TCRdb's version of the immuneACCESS table is confined to in-frame rearrangements and falls short of the full clone set. An unresolved V gene accounts for under half of the shortfall where checked; the remainder is of unknown origin. The sample records 45,000 to 50,000 clones, around four fifths of which are singletons. Around 9.3% of the sample belongs to the ten largest clones. Material: PBMCs, obtained before anti-PD-1 therapy. Receptor source: a human donor with advanced basal cell or squamous cell carcinoma (not recorded which).

The chain's CDR3 is CATSRGVGINQPQHF. The CDR3 region has the DNA TGTGCCACCAGCAGAGGTGTAGGGATCAATCAGCCCCAGCATTTT. This chain joins TRBV15 and TRBJ1-5; D ambiguous. The germline V gene has CDR1 LNHNV and CDR2 YYDKDF (reference sequence). Deletions cut 1 base from V and 3 bases from J, with 10 bases between. The CDR3 contains 15 residues.

The chain links TRBV6-1 to TRBJ2-2; either TRBD1 or TRBD2 may supply D (5 bases each). The CDR3 sequence is 14 residues long. V was trimmed by 1 base and J by 8 bases, leaving 11 bases between them. CDR1 is MNHNS, CDR2 SASEGT, per germline. Here the CDR3 DNA reads TGTGCCAGCAGTGAAGGGGGGACGAGGGGGGAGCTGTTTTTT. It codes for CASSEGGTRGELFF.

V is TRBV24-1 and J is TRBJ2-1; D might be TRBD1 or TRBD2, each matching 6 bases. V lost 9 bases to trimming and J lost 0 bases, with 11 bases between them. The CDR3 is made up of 14 amino acids. The V gene's germline CDR1 is KGHDR and CDR2 SFDVKD. For the CDR3, the DNA is TGTGCCACCGGGGGGCGGGACTCCTACAATGAGCAGTTCTTC. It translates to CATGGRDSYNEQFF.

A single count supports this clone. This chain joins TRBV19 and TRBJ1-2, with D perhaps matching TRBD1 (5 bases). V was pared by 5 bases and J by 4 bases, with 11 bases between. Germline V gene lookup returns CDR1 LNHDA and CDR2 SQIVND (reference sequence). The CDR3 totals 13 residues. CDR3 region: CASSRRGSYGYTF. The CDR3 nucleotides read TGTGCCAGTAGTCGACGGGGGAGCTATGGCTACACCTTC.

Of note for this clone: The identical CDR3 is also encoded by other nucleotide sequences in the sample. This chain connects TRBV15 to TRBJ2-1; D is perhaps TRBD1 or TRBD2 (6 bases each). The ends were cut back, 0 bases at V and 0 bases at J, with 9 bases in the middle. Germline V lookup: CDR1 LNHNV, CDR2 YYDKDF (reference sequence). The CDR3 loop spans 16 amino acids. The CDR3 sequence: CATSREKGGSYNEQFF. In nucleotides, the CDR3 is TGTGCCACCAGCAGAGAGAAGGGGGGCTCCTACAATGAGCAGTTCTTC.

In this sample, this clone is medium-sized. The V call is TRBV4-2, the J call TRBJ2-2; D remains ambiguous. The germline gives CDR1 LGHNA, CDR2 YNFKEQ. The ends were cut back, 0 bases at V and 1 base at J, with 9 bases in the middle. This CDR3 comprises 16 residues. CDR3 in DNA: TGTGCCAGCAGCCAAGATCCCCGACAGAACACCGGGGAGCTGTTTTTT. Residues: CASSQDPRQNTGELFF.

This clone turned up a few times. The chain carries TRBV15 and TRBJ1-1, with D possibly matching TRBD1 (5 bases). The CDR3 is 14 residues long. Germline CDR1 LNHNV, CDR2 YYDKDF (reference sequence). The V end was cut by 5 bases, the J end by 6 bases, with 16 bases between. CDR3 in amino acids: CATSFIGGRPEAFF. CDR3 sequence (DNA): TGTGCCACCAGCTTTATCGGGGGAAGGCCTGAAGCTTTCTTT.

This sequence joins TRBV2 and TRBJ2-2; TRBD1 agrees at 7 bases. Germline CDR1 reads SNHLY; CDR2 reads FYNNEI. Trimming at V came to 4 bases and at J to 5 bases, leaving 7 bases not matched to a gene. The CDR3 is 15 residues long. CDR3: CASSGTGTATGELFF. The CDR3 coding sequence is TGTGCCAGCAGTGGCACCGGGACAGCAACCGGGGAGCTGTTTTTT.

The J gene is TRBJ2-3, the V gene TRBV2; no clear D gene. Germline CDR1 SNHLY, CDR2 FYNNEI. The CDR3 is 14 residues long. V was cut by 4 bases and J by 2 bases, with 10 bases left in between. CDR3 residues: CASSGATYTDTQYF. CDR3 nucleotides: TGTGCCAGCAGTGGGGCTACCTACACAGATACGCAGTATTTT. Drawing the rest from reference TRBV2 and TRBJ2-3, the complete variable domain is EPEVTQTPSHQVTQMGQEVILRCVPISNHLYFYWYRQILGQKVEFLVSFYNNEISEKSEIFDDQFSVERPDGSNFTLKIRSTKLEDSAMYFCASSGATYTDTQYFGPGTRLTVL.

Notes on this clone: One junction end disagrees with the germline gene, perhaps due to a read error. The chain couples TRBV5-6 to TRBJ2-7, with D uncertain. CDR3 length: 11 amino acids. Per the germline V gene, CDR1 is SGHDT and CDR2 is YYEEEE. The CDR3 loop reads CASSLGLNSNF. In nucleotides, the CDR3 is TGTGCCAGCAGCTTGGGACTGAACTCGAACTTC.

The rearrangement links TRBV3-1 (or the pseudogene TRBV3-2) to TRBJ2-3; a weak D match, TRBD2 (5 bases). Looked up from germline, CDR1 is LGHDT and CDR2 is YNNKEL (reference sequence). V was shortened by 0 bases and J by 15 bases, with 16 bases between the two germline ends. The CDR3 runs to 13 residues. Written as DNA, the CDR3 is TGTGCCAGCAGCCAAGATTTCGAGACTACTCTTTATTTT. Translation: CASSQDFETTLYF.

This chain joins TRBV5-1 and TRBJ1-3; 7 nucleotides align to TRBD1. This CDR3 region has 18 residues. V lost 6 bases to trimming and J lost 2 bases; unmatched junction nucleotides: 17. In germline, CDR1 is SGHRS, CDR2 YFSETQ. CDR3 amino acids: CASTRGGDRASAGNTIYF. The CDR3 DNA sequence: TGCGCCAGCACCAGAGGGGGCGACAGGGCCTCTGCTGGAAACACCATATATTTT.

The rearrangement links TRBV5-4 to TRBJ2-7, with TRBD2 matching over 7 bases. Germline V gene lookup returns CDR1 SGHNT and CDR2 YYREEE (reference sequence). V gave up 2 bases and J gave up 0 bases; unmatched junction bases: 5. This CDR3 has 15 residues. The CDR3 loop reads CASSLGGRGSYEQYF. The CDR3 DNA is TGTGCCAGCAGCTTAGGTGGGAGGGGCTCCTACGAGCAGTACTTC.

This clone was picked up one time. This sequence joins TRBV11-3 and TRBJ1-4; 8 bases agree with TRBD1. Germline lookup yields CDR1 SGHNT and CDR2 YENEEA. J was trimmed by 7 bases and V by 3 bases; bases with no gene match: 7. This CDR3 region has 15 residues. The CDR3 DNA follows: TGTGCCAGCAGCTTGGGACAGGCAAAACGTGAAAAACTGTTTTTT. This encodes CASSLGQAKREKLFF.

This rearrangement joins TRBV2 to TRBJ1-1; perhaps TRBD1 as D (5 bases). Germline values: CDR1 SNHLY, CDR2 FYNNEI. CDR3 length equals 17 residues. V lost 7 bases and J 12 bases, leaving 33 bases between the germline ends. The CDR3: CASMKDTPPFLALKTFF. For the CDR3, the DNA is TGTGCCAGCATGAAGGACACCCCACCTTTCTTGGCCCTGAAAACTTTCTTT. The complete variable domain, with remaining parts taken from reference TRBV2 and TRBJ1-1, reads EPEVTQTPSHQVTQMGQEVILRCVPISNHLYFYWYRQILGQKVEFLVSFYNNEISEKSEIFDDQFSVERPDGSNFTLKIRSTKLEDSAMYFCASMKDTPPFLALKTFFGQGTRLTVV.

This clone was seen once. J is TRBJ2-1 and V is TRBV6-5, with D perhaps TRBD1 or TRBD2 (5 bases each). V was shortened by 10 bases and J by 0 bases, with 10 bases between the two germline ends. The germline V gene has CDR1 MNHEY and CDR2 SVGAGI. This CDR3 region has 13 residues. The CDR3 protein is CAIGASSYNEQFF. Written as DNA, the CDR3 is TGTGCCATCGGGGCGTCCTCCTACAATGAGCAGTTCTTC.

V usage is TRBV4-2 and J usage is TRBJ2-7, with 7 bases matching TRBD1. The junction had 3 bases not matched to a gene; V was cut back by 1 base and J by 3 bases. Germline V CDR1 and CDR2: LGHNA, YNFKEQ. The length of the CDR3 is 14 residues. CDR3 in DNA: TGTGCCAGCAGCCAAGGGGACAGTATCTACGAGCAGTACTTC. It is translated as CASSQGDSIYEQYF.

The sample holds one count of this clone. V and J are TRBV27 and TRBJ1-2, with 9 bases aligning to TRBD1. Losses at the gene ends were 5 bases for V and 3 bases for J; bases not matched to a gene: 7. CDR1 and CDR2 (germline): MNHEY, SMNVEV (reference sequence). The CDR3 length is 15 residues. The CDR3, as DNA: TGTGCCAGCAGTGTAAACAGGGGGCTCGACTATGGCTACACCTTC. Amino acid sequence: CASSVNRGLDYGYTF.

The chain is built from TRBV4-1 and TRBJ1-6; no firm D call. This CDR3 spans 16 amino acids. Trimming left V 1 base short and J 4 bases short, with 11 bases between. Germline CDR1 MGHRA, CDR2 YSYEKL. As DNA, the CDR3 is TGCGCCAGCAGCCAAGTGAAACCGGGGTATAATTCACCCCTCCACTTT. This translates into CASSQVKPGYNSPLHF.

The sample holds a few counts of this clone. This rearrangement joins TRBV11-3 to TRBJ2-2, with D perhaps matching TRBD2 (7 bases). The germline V gene encodes CDR1 SGHNT and CDR2 YENEEA. V shed 4 bases and J shed 7 bases, with 16 bases lying between them. This CDR3 contains 15 residues. In DNA form, the CDR3 reads TGTGCCAGCAGCTCACGCCGGGGGGCGGGCGGGGAGCTGTTTTTT. Its protein is CASSSRRGAGGELFF.

This chain uses TRBV5-4 with TRBJ2-1; a weak D match, TRBD2 (6 bases). Germline lookup yields CDR1 SGHNT and CDR2 YYREEE (reference sequence). This CDR3 is 14 amino acids long. V lost 5 bases to trimming and J lost 0 bases, with 9 bases between them. DNA for the CDR3: TGTGCCAGCAGAGGGCGGGACTCCTACAATGAGCAGTTCTTC. Protein product: CASRGRDSYNEQFF.

J is TRBJ1-5 and V is TRBV6-5; perhaps TRBD1 as D (6 bases). Trimming took 4 bases from V and 1 from J, leaving 8 bases between them. The CDR3 has 14 amino acids. Germline CDR1 MNHEY, CDR2 SVGAGI. CDR3 residues: CASSFGQSNQPQHF. CDR3 coding DNA: TGTGCCAGCAGTTTTGGACAGAGCAATCAGCCCCAGCATTTT.

This chain uses TRBV12-3 or TRBV12-4 with TRBJ2-3; D unclear. The germline V and J ends were trimmed by 3 bases and 0 bases, with 4 bases remaining between them. The length of the CDR3 is 13 residues. The CDR3 protein is CASSFYSTDTQYF. Written as DNA, the CDR3 is TGTGCCAGCAGTTTTTACAGCACAGATACGCAGTATTTT.

The chain recombines TRBV7-3 with TRBJ1-6; D is ambiguous. Germline assignment: CDR1 SGHTA and CDR2 FQGTGA. V was trimmed by 1 base and J by 5 bases, leaving 9 bases between them. The CDR3 covers 15 residues. The CDR3 here is CASSLNGGNNSPLHF. The CDR3 DNA follows: TGTGCCAGCAGCTTAAACGGTGGTAATAATTCACCCCTCCACTTT.

The rearrangement joins TRBV12-3 or TRBV12-4 to TRBJ2-7, with a weak D call TRBD2 (7 bases). Trimming took off 8 bases at V and 11 bases at J, with 22 bases between the two ends. The CDR3 spans 13 residues. The CDR3 spells CASGTLVAGAKYF. CDR3 DNA: TGTGCCAGCGGAACACTGGTGGCGGGGGCTAAGTACTTC.

CDR3 region: CASSSTGGADTQYF. The CDR3 DNA follows: TGTGCCAGTAGCTCGACAGGGGGCGCAGATACGCAGTATTTT. This rearrangement joins TRBV19 to TRBJ2-3; 10 bases line up with TRBD1. This CDR3 has 14 amino acids. V shed 6 bases and J 4 bases; nucleotides not matched to a gene: 4. CDR1 and CDR2 from the germline V gene are LNHDA and SQIVND (reference sequence). Combining the CDR3 with reference TRBV19 and TRBJ2-3 gives the whole variable domain DGGITQSPKYLFRKEGQNVTLSCEQNLNHDAMYWYRQDPGQGLRLIYYSQIVNDFQKGDIAEGYSVSREKKESFPLTVTSAQKNPTAFYLCASSSTGGADTQYFGPGTRLTVL.